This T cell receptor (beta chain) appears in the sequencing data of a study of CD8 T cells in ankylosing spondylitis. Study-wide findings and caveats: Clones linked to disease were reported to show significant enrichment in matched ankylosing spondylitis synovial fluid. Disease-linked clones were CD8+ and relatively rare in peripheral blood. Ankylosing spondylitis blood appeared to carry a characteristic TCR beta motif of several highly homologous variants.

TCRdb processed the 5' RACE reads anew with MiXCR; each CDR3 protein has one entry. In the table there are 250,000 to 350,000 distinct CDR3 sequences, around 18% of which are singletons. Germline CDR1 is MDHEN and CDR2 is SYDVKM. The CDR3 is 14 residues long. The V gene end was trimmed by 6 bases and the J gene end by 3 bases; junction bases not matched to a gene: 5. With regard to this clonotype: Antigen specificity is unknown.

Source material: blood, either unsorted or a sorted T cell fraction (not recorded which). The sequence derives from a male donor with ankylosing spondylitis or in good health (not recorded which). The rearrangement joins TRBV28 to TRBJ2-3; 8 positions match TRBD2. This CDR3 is CASRRIAGTDTQYF. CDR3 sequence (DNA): TGTGCCAGCAGGCGAATAGCGGGAACAGATACGCAGTATTTT. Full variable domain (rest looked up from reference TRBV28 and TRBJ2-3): DVKVTQSSRYLVKRTGEKVFLECVQDMDHENMFWYRQDPGLGLRLIYFSYDVKMKEKGDIPEGYSVSREKKERFSLILESASTNQTSMYLCASRRIAGTDTQYFGPGTRLTVL.